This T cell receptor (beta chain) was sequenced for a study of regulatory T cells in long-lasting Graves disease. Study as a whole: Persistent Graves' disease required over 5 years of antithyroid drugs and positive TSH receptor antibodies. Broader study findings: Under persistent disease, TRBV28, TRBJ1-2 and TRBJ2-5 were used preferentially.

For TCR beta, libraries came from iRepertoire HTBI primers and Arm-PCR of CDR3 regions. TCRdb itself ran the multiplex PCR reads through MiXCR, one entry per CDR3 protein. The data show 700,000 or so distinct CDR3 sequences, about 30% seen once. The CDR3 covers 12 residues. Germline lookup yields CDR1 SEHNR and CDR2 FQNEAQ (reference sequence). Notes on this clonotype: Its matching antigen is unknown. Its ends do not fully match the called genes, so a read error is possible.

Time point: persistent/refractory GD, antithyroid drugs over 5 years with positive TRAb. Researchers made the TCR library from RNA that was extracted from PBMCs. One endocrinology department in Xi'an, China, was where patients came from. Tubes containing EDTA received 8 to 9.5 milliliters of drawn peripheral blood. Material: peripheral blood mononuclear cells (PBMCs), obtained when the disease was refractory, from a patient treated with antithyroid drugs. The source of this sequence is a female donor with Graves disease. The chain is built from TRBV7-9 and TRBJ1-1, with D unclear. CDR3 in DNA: TGTGCCAGCAGCTTAGGAGCTGATACGTTTCTCTTT. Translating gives CASSLGADTFLF. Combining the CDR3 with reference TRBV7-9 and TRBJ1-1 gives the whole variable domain DTGVSQNPRHKITKRGQNVTFRCDPISEHNRLYWYRQTLGQGPEFLTYFQNEAQLEKSRLLSDRFSAERPKGSFSTLEIQRTEQGDSAMYLCASSLGADTFLFGQGTRLTVV.